These 15 T cell receptor beta chains came from one sample sequenced in a study of T cells in Graves' hyperthyroidism and ophthalmopathy. The CDR3 regions of TCR beta were amplified from RNA transcripts. RT-PCR in the first round (using the HTBI primer set) targeted the TCR CDR3. TCRdb re-derived calls from the multiplex PCR reads in MiXCR, one entry per CDR3 protein. This table has over 400,000 distinct CDR3 sequences, 22% appearing once. The material sequenced was blood. The source of these receptors is a woman between 65 and 79 years old with Graves' ophthalmopathy.

This clonotype was seen more than once but under ten times. The chain recombines TRBV20-1 with TRBJ1-4; D gene unclear. V dropped 6 bases and J dropped 8 bases, with 19 bases sitting between them. This CDR3 comprises 14 residues. The germline V gene encodes CDR1 DFQATT and CDR2 SNEGSKA (reference sequence). The chain's CDR3 is CSAYPGSAQEKLFF. CDR3 nucleotides: TGCAGTGCCTATCCGGGGTCCGCACAGGAAAAACTGTTTTTT.

The chain is built from TRBV12-3 or TRBV12-4 and TRBJ1-4, with a possible D match to TRBD1 (5 bases). This CDR3 has 14 amino acids. Trimming pared 1 base from V and 10 bases from J, leaving 13 bases between. CDR3 sequence: CASSLGQGRVKLFF. CDR3 bases: TGTGCCAGCAGTTTAGGGCAGGGTAGAGTAAAACTGTTTTTT.

The V call is TRBV20-1, the J call TRBJ2-1; D is unresolved. The germline V gene encodes CDR1 DFQATT and CDR2 SNEGSKA (reference sequence). Trimming took off 0 bases at V and 5 bases at J, with 14 bases between the two ends. The CDR3 is 15 residues long. The CDR3 DNA sequence: TGCAGTGCTAGAGATTTAAGACGCGTAAACAATGAGCAGTTCTTC. Protein: CSARDLRRVNNEQFF.

The sample holds many counts of this clonotype. The chain carries TRBV11-2 and TRBJ2-3, with D perhaps TRBD1 (5 bases). Germline V gene sequence: CDR1 SGHAT, CDR2 FQNNGV. This CDR3 is built from 14 residues. Trimming removed 5 bases at V and 4 bases at J, with 13 bases between. The CDR3 loop reads CASSAQGFADTQYF. The DNA of the CDR3 is TGTGCCAGCAGCGCGCAGGGTTTTGCAGATACGCAGTATTTT.

This chain joins TRBV18 and TRBJ1-5, with unresolved D. The germline V gene encodes CDR1 KGHSH and CDR2 LQKENI. CDR3 length: 13 amino acids. V dropped 5 bases and J dropped 4 bases, with 9 bases sitting between them. CDR3 region: CASSRSENQPQHF. The CDR3 DNA is TGTGCCAGCTCAAGATCGGAGAATCAGCCCCAGCATTTT. Looking up the rest from reference TRBV18 and TRBJ1-5 gives the full variable domain: NAGVMQNPRHLVRRRGQEARLRCSPMKGHSHVYWYRQLPEEGLKFMVYLQKENIIDESGMPKERFSAEFPKEGPSILRIQQVVRGDSAAYFCASSRSENQPQHFGDGTRLSIL.

This clonotype was detected a few times. This chain joins TRBV27 and TRBJ2-5, with 8 bases identical to TRBD2. Germline assignment: CDR1 MNHEY and CDR2 SMNVEV (reference sequence). V lost 2 bases and J lost 5; bases outside the gene matches: 7. The CDR3 has 15 amino acids. The chain's CDR3 is CASSLNGRAWETQYF. In DNA form, the CDR3 reads TGTGCCAGCAGTTTAAACGGGAGGGCCTGGGAGACCCAGTACTTC.

The table lists this clonotype with a count of one. The CDR3: CSARDYRDGNEQFF. In DNA, the CDR3 is TGCAGTGCTAGAGATTATCGGGACGGCAATGAGCAGTTCTTC. The chain joins TRBV20-1 to TRBJ2-1, with D perhaps being TRBD1 or TRBD2 (5 bases each). The V end lost 0 bases, the J end lost 6 bases, and 12 bases lay between the germline ends. From germline, CDR1 is DFQATT and CDR2 SNEGSKA (reference sequence). The CDR3 has 14 amino acids.

This clonotype was picked up a small number of times. The J gene is TRBJ2-3, the V gene TRBV12-5; D tentatively reads TRBD1 or TRBD2 (5 bases each). Trimming removed 8 bases at V and 5 bases at J, with 14 bases between. Looked up from germline, CDR1 is LGHNT and CDR2 is FRNRAP. This CDR3 spans 13 amino acids. For the CDR3, the DNA is TGTGCTAGTCTCCAGAAGAGGGGAGATACGCAGTATTTT. Translated: CASLQKRGDTQYF.

This clonotype was found many times. The chain is built from TRBV30 and TRBJ2-2, with a possible D match to TRBD2 (7 bases). Germline loops: CDR1 GTSNPN, CDR2 SVGIG (reference sequence). The CDR3 consists of 14 residues. Trimming removed 7 bases at V and 2 bases at J, with 14 bases between. The chain's CDR3 is CAFKGGLNTGELFF. CDR3 DNA sequence: TGTGCCTTCAAGGGGGGGTTAAACACCGGGGAGCTGTTTTTT.

At least ten counts were recorded for this clonotype. The rearrangement uses TRBV12-3 or TRBV12-4 and TRBJ1-1; 11 nucleotides align to TRBD1. This CDR3 is built from 15 residues. J was trimmed by 6 bases and V by 4 bases; bases with no gene match: 7. The CDR3 DNA is TGTGCCAGCAGTTACCGGACAGGGGGCAACGCTGAAGCTTTCTTT. Its protein is CASSYRTGGNAEAFF.

This chain uses TRBV4-3 with TRBJ1-2; D might be TRBD1 (6 bases). V lost 3 bases, J lost 1 base, and 12 bases lay in between. Germline CDR1 reads LGHNA; CDR2 reads YSLEER. The CDR3 contains 15 residues. The CDR3 sequence is CASSQRQEFNYGYTF. The CDR3 DNA reads TGCGCCAGCAGCCAGAGACAGGAATTTAACTATGGCTACACCTTC.

This clonotype was found many times. The chain uses TRBV28 and TRBJ2-1; TRBD2 matches 8 bases. Germline lookup yields CDR1 MDHEN and CDR2 SYDVKM. This CDR3 region has 15 residues. V was pared by 2 bases and J by 6 bases, with 6 bases of the junction left unmatched. The CDR3 nucleotides are TGTGCCAGCAGTTTAGCCGGGACTAGTGGCAATGAGCAGTTCTTC. It encodes CASSLAGTSGNEQFF.

The rearrangement uses TRBV20-1 and TRBJ2-3; D may correspond to TRBD1 or TRBD2 (5 bases each). The CDR3 extends over 15 amino acids. Germline CDR1 reads DFQATT; CDR2 reads SNEGSKA (reference sequence). Trimming shortened V by 2 bases and J by 0 bases, and 12 bases separated the two germline ends. CDR3 sequence reads: CSARSGTSSTDTQYF. As DNA, the CDR3 is TGCAGTGCTAGATCCGGGACGTCTAGCACAGATACGCAGTATTTT.

This sequence joins TRBV29-1 and TRBJ2-1, with 9 bases fitting TRBD2. The CDR3 runs to 15 residues. Germline CDR1 and CDR2: SQVTM and ANQGSEA. Trimming at V came to 7 bases and at J to 4 bases, leaving 11 bases not matched to a gene. CDR3 sequence: CSGRLAAAVYNEQFF. CDR3 bases: TGCAGCGGCAGACTAGCGGCTGCGGTTTACAATGAGCAGTTCTTC.

The V and J genes are TRBV29-1 and TRBJ1-2; possible D gene TRBD1, 6 bases. Germline V CDR1 and CDR2: SQVTM, ANQGSEA. CDR3 length: 15 residues. The V and J ends lost 1 base and 3 bases respectively, with 15 bases between them. The CDR3: CSVEVARTVHYGYTF. CDR3 bases: TGCAGCGTTGAAGTAGCCCGGACAGTTCACTATGGCTACACCTTC.